These 27 T cell receptor beta chains were all obtained from the same sample, sequenced in a study of monozygotic twins with inflammatory bowel disease. TCRdb re-called the 5' RACE reads and catalogs CDR3 proteins one per entry, DNA excluded. This table holds approximately 400,000 distinct CDR3 sequences. Sequenced material: blood. The receptors come from a human donor with ulcerative colitis or Crohn's disease, or a healthy co-twin of an affected twin (not recorded which).

The chain couples TRBV11-2 to TRBJ2-4; the D call from TCRdb, TRBD1, cannot be confirmed without DNA. The CDR3 has 17 amino acids. Germline V gene lookup returns CDR1 SGHAT and CDR2 FQNNGV. CDR3 amino acids: CASSLAGTLGAKNIQYF.

This rearrangement joins TRBV15 to TRBJ1-3; TCRdb's D call of TRBD1 is untestable without DNA. The CDR3 consists of 14 residues. The germline gives CDR1 LNHNV, CDR2 YYDKDF (reference sequence). The CDR3 is CAISMGGTGNTIYF. Using reference TRBV15 and TRBJ1-3 for the parts outside the CDR3, the full variable domain is DAMVIQNPRYQVTQFGKPVTLSCSQTLNHNVMYWYQQKSSQAPKLLFHYYDKDFNNEADTPDNFQSRRPNTSFCFLDIRSPGLGDTAMYLCAISMGGTGNTIYFGEGSWLTVV.

The CDR3 sequence: CASSLETSGSGNYEQYF. The chain employs TRBV5-1 and TRBJ2-7; TCRdb's assignment of TRBD2 cannot be checked, as there is no DNA. The germline CDR1 and CDR2 sequences are SGHRS and YFSETQ. The CDR3 is 17 residues long.

This chain uses TRBV29-1 with TRBJ2-2. The CDR3 loop spans 17 amino acids. Germline V gene data show CDR1 as SQVTM and CDR2 as ANQGSEA. CDR3 amino acids: CSVVRPPRIANTGELFF.

The V gene is TRBV20-1, the J gene TRBJ2-3; lacking DNA, the TRBD1 call made by TCRdb goes unchecked. Germline assignment: CDR1 DFQATT and CDR2 SNEGSKA (reference sequence). The CDR3 has 14 amino acids. CDR3 protein: CSASGGSSTDTQYF.

The V gene is TRBV5-1, the J gene TRBJ2-6; the TCRdb call, TRBD1, lacks DNA for checking. The CDR3 totals 19 residues. CDR1 is SGHRS, CDR2 YFSETQ, per germline. CDR3 loop: CASTQNREKGRSGANVLTF.

The rearrangement joins TRBV5-1 to TRBJ1-1; TCRdb calls TRBD1, which cannot be checked without DNA. Per germline, CDR1 SGHRS and CDR2 YFSETQ. The CDR3 runs 14 residues. This chain's CDR3 is CASSSGQPNTEAFF.

The rearrangement links TRBV29-1 to TRBJ1-1; TCRdb reports TRBD1, a call that lacks DNA to check it against. Per germline, CDR1 SQVTM and CDR2 ANQGSEA. The CDR3 loop spans 13 amino acids. This CDR3 reads CSVGDQINTEAFF. The full variable domain, with the rest looked up from reference TRBV29-1 and TRBJ1-1, is SAVISQKPSRDICQRGTSLTIQCQVDSQVTMMFWYRQQPGQSLTLIATANQGSEATYESGFVIDKFPISRPNLTFSTLTVSNMSPEDSSIYLCSVGDQINTEAFFGQGTRLTVV.

This chain joins TRBV11-3 and TRBJ2-1; TCRdb returns TRBD2, unconfirmable since there is no DNA. Per the germline V gene, CDR1 is SGHNT and CDR2 is YENEEA. This CDR3 is 13 amino acids long. This chain's CDR3 is CASSLYLGGEQFF.

The J gene is TRBJ1-5, the V gene TRBV20-1. CDR1 and CDR2 from the germline V gene are DFQATT and SNEGSKA (reference sequence). The CDR3 spans 16 residues. The CDR3 protein is CSARDLLGRSNQPQHF.

The J gene is TRBJ1-1, the V gene TRBV6-5; TCRdb selects TRBD1, and the lack of DNA leaves this call unchecked. CDR3 size: 14 residues. Germline V CDR1 and CDR2: MNHEY, SVGAGI. CDR3: CASSYDRASTEAFF.

The V call is TRBV6-2 or TRBV6-3, the J call TRBJ2-1; checking the TCRdb D call of TRBD1 is not possible without DNA. CDR1 is MNHEY and CDR2 is SVGEGT in the germline V gene. The CDR3 sequence is 14 residues long. CDR3 protein: CASSYPGWSNEQFF.

V gene TRBV20-1 combines with J gene TRBJ2-1; TCRdb gives TRBD2 as the D gene, but with no DNA this cannot be confirmed. The CDR3 loop spans 16 amino acids. CDR1 DFQATT and CDR2 SNEGSKA come from the germline V gene (reference sequence). CDR3 amino acids: CSARRPQAGGQNEQFF.

This chain links TRBV30 with TRBJ2-4; TCRdb proposes TRBD1, but this gene call is untestable without DNA. The CDR3 has 15 amino acids. Looked up from germline, CDR1 is GTSNPN and CDR2 is SVGIG (reference sequence). Here the CDR3 reads CAWSAGQIAKNIQYF.

V and J are TRBV20-1 and TRBJ2-7; TCRdb gives TRBD1 as the D gene, but with no DNA this cannot be confirmed. Germline CDR1 DFQATT, CDR2 SNEGSKA (reference sequence). This CDR3 is 15 amino acids long. CDR3 residues: CSAPLTGRGPYEQYF.

The chain combines TRBV5-1 with TRBJ2-2. Germline CDR1 reads SGHRS; CDR2 reads YFSETQ. The CDR3 has 13 residues. The CDR3 reads CASSPGNTGELFF.

This chain connects TRBV28 to TRBJ2-1. Germline values: CDR1 MDHEN, CDR2 SYDVKM. There are 14 residues in the CDR3. CDR3 region: CASRDLSSYNEQFF.

The J gene is TRBJ1-2, the V gene TRBV20-1; TCRdb indicates TRBD1, and absent DNA this call remains unverified. This CDR3 spans 12 amino acids. The germline gives CDR1 DFQATT, CDR2 SNEGSKA (reference sequence). CDR3 sequence reads: CSAKKGVSGYTF.

This chain connects TRBV5-1 to TRBJ1-1. Germline-derived CDR1 and CDR2 are SGHRS and YFSETQ. The CDR3 length is 17 residues. The CDR3 region is CASSYRAAGPKNTEAFF.

The CDR3 region is CASSSWTGRVYNEQFF. V usage is TRBV6-2 or TRBV6-3 and J usage is TRBJ2-1; TCRdb returns TRBD1, unconfirmable since there is no DNA. Germline CDR1 is MNHEY and CDR2 is SVGEGT. The CDR3 has 16 amino acids.

The chain employs TRBV20-1 and TRBJ2-3; TCRdb's D call of TRBD1 is untestable without DNA. Germline CDR1 reads DFQATT; CDR2 reads SNEGSKA (reference sequence). This CDR3 is 12 amino acids long. CDR3 protein: CSASKGEDTQYF.

The rearrangement uses TRBV27 and TRBJ1-5. In germline, CDR1 is MNHEY, CDR2 SMNVEV (reference sequence). The CDR3 covers 14 residues. CDR3 protein: CASSFQGHNQPQHF.

This chain joins TRBV20-1 and TRBJ2-3; there is no DNA to check the TCRdb D call of TRBD1. The CDR3 covers 13 residues. Germline values: CDR1 DFQATT, CDR2 SNEGSKA (reference sequence). The CDR3 region is CSASQGSTDTQYF.

The CDR3 sequence is CASSQSAYRDIYHEQYF. The V and J genes are TRBV23-1 and TRBJ2-7; TCRdb selects TRBD1, and the lack of DNA leaves this call unchecked. TRBV23-1 is assigned to the ORF class and has an uncertain function. CDR3 length equals 17 residues.

The chain is built from TRBV4-1 and TRBJ2-7; as DNA is missing, the TRBD1 call by TCRdb cannot be tested. There are 17 residues in the CDR3. CDR1 and CDR2 from the germline V gene are MGHRA and YSYEKL. CDR3 sequence: CASSQFSGQGNYYEQYF.

The chain links TRBV18 to TRBJ1-4; TCRdb proposes TRBD1, but this gene call is untestable without DNA. In germline, CDR1 is KGHSH, CDR2 LQKENI. The CDR3 covers 16 residues. This CDR3 is CASLGDRGGEIEKLFF.

The chain combines TRBV18 with TRBJ2-1; the TCRdb D gene call, TRBD1, has no DNA to confirm it. The CDR3 consists of 15 residues. Germline V CDR1 and CDR2: KGHSH, LQKENI. CDR3 in amino acids: CASSLTGTGHNEQFF.